This TCR beta chain was sequenced in a study of CD8+CD57+ T cells in acquired aplastic anemia (dated by TCRdb to the late 2010s). Regarding the complete study: DNA extracted from sorted CD4+ and CD8+ cells had a mean of approximately 3 ug, with a range of about 0.2 to 30 ug.

Notes on this clonotype: Its antigen is currently not known. Base qualities are not at hand, and no much larger clone is one base apart.

The study deep-sequenced TCR repertoires of sorted CD4+ and CD8+ blood T cells from severe aplastic anemia patients and healthy subjects. Ficoll-Paque density gradient centrifugation was used to isolate peripheral blood mononuclear cells. Before DNA extraction, CD4+ and CD8+ T cells were sorted by FACS or by magnetic beads. CDR1 SGDLS and CDR2 YYNGEE were looked up in the germline V gene. Taken from cysteine to phenylalanine, the CDR3 has 15 residues. CDR3 DNA is the only sequence kept; it has 45 bases, read in frame from the first base. Deletion took 4 bases off V and 4 bases off J, with a span of 17 bases between the germline ends. Beyond this particular receptor, the publication reports: Twenty-nine CD8+ CDR3 sequences were shared between patients and controls but appeared highly expressed in patients and within their immunodominant clones. Between patients and healthy controls, no significant difference in CD8+ Simpson's diversity was found (P=0.060).

TCR beta VDJ combination and CDR3 sequence profiling used genomic DNA as the template. An Illumina HiSeq 2000 was the platform used for TCR repertoire sequencing. The authors processed their data as follows. Repertoires were assessed using TRBV/TRBJ rearrangement plots, CDR3 size and DJ length profiles, and Simpson's diversity index. The most abundant DNA sequence in the deep sequencing data was taken as the immunodominant clone. CDR3 amino acid sequences were checked for sharing across subjects and were also compared against the VDJdb database and published repertoires. In TCRdb, the public reads were trimmed at Q25 with fastp and aligned with MiXCR, with productive beta chains retained. Merged by CDR3 protein, the rows form single entries marked with the most common genes and DNA. The V and J calls follow TCRdb's processing rather than the paper's. This sample comprises 250,000 to 350,000 distinct CDR3 sequences, roughly half of them detected only once. Clones ranked in the top ten supply approximately 8% of the sample.

Sequencing input: sorted CD4+, CD8+, or CD8+CD57+ T cells (not recorded which) from PBMCs. The source of this sequence is a human donor with severe aplastic anemia or a healthy control (not recorded which). The sequence joins TRBV9 to TRBJ1-2, with no confident D gene call. The encoded CDR3 is CASSIGVAPSYGYTF. The DNA sequence follows: TGTGCCAGCAGCATCGGGGTCGCCCCAAGCTATGGCTACACCTTC. When the CDR3 is completed using the reference TRBV9 and TRBJ1-2 genes on either side, the full variable domain is DSGVTQTPKHLITATGQRVTLRCSPRSGDLSVYWYQQSLDQGLQFLIQYYNGEERAKGNILERFSAQQFPDLHSELNLSSLELGDSALYFCASSIGVAPSYGYTFGSGTRLTVV.